One and the same sample provided the 19 T cell receptor beta chains below, sequenced in a study of siplizumab effects on memory and regulatory T cells. The authors kept the mixed lymphocyte reaction cells in coculture at 37°C for more than five days. These TCRs are of unknown antigen specificity. Produced via immunoSEQ multiplex PCR; TCRdb's table is partial and in-frame only. The sample holds over 11,000 clones, approximately 49% seen once. Sequencing was done on a sample of CFSE-low (dividing) CD4+ T cells sorted from an allogeneic mixed lymphocyte reaction. Receptor source: a human donor in good health; the cells came from an allogeneic mixed lymphocyte reaction.

The sample holds a few counts of this clone. The chain couples TRBV4-3 to TRBJ2-7; 10 bases are a match to TRBD1. In germline, CDR1 is LGHNA, CDR2 YSLEER. The CDR3 runs to 16 residues. Losses at the gene ends were 0 bases for V and 7 bases for J; bases not matched to a gene: 9. The CDR3: CASSQDPGTGVGEQYF. CDR3 nucleotides: TGCGCCAGCAGCCAAGATCCCGGGACAGGGGTTGGGGAGCAGTACTTC.

This clone occurred once. The V gene is TRBV30, the J gene TRBJ1-6, with D unresolved. This CDR3 is 13 amino acids long. Per germline, CDR1 GTSNPN and CDR2 SVGIG (reference sequence). The CDR3 bases are TGTGCTTTGGCGGAGAGCTATAATTCACCCCTCCACTTT. This gives the protein CALAESYNSPLHF. Based on the CDR3 plus reference TRBV30 and TRBJ1-6, the full variable domain is SQTIHQWPATLVQPVGSPLSLECTVEGTSNPNLYWYRQAAGRGLQLLFYSVGIGQISSEVPQNLSASRPQDRQFILSSKKLLLSDSGFYLCALAESYNSPLHFGNGTRLTVT.

CDR3 amino acids: CASSQTGGNTIYF. CDR3 nucleotide sequence: TGTGCCAGCAGCCAAACAGGTGGAAACACCATATATTTT. The chain has TRBV4-2 and TRBJ1-3, with D possibly matching TRBD1 (5 bases). The V end lost 2 bases, the J end lost 3 bases, and 5 bases lay between the germline ends. The CDR3 has 13 amino acids. Germline CDR1 is LGHNA and CDR2 is YNFKEQ.

This clone was seen a few times. This rearrangement joins TRBV9 to TRBJ1-1; D is possibly TRBD1 (5 bases). V lost 4 bases, J lost 3 bases, and 10 bases lay in between. The CDR3 totals 13 residues. The germline V gene has CDR1 SGDLS and CDR2 YYNGEE. The DNA for the CDR3 is TGTGCCAGCAGCCGGGACTTAGACACTGAAGCTTTCTTT. It is translated as CASSRDLDTEAFF. Complete variable domain (other parts from reference TRBV9 and TRBJ1-1): DSGVTQTPKHLITATGQRVTLRCSPRSGDLSVYWYQQSLDQGLQFLIQYYNGEERAKGNILERFSAQQFPDLHSELNLSSLELGDSALYFCASSRDLDTEAFFGQGTRLTVV.

V and J are TRBV5-4 and TRBJ1-4, with TRBD1 identical over 8 bases. V shed 9 bases, J shed 8 bases, and the junction held 18 bases outside the gene matches. The V gene's germline CDR1 is SGHNT and CDR2 YYREEE (reference sequence). This CDR3 region has 16 residues. For the CDR3, the DNA is TGTGCCACAGGCCAAGGGGGTCGACAGGGGAAGGAAAAACTGTTTTTT. It encodes CATGQGGRQGKEKLFF.

V is TRBV13 and J is TRBJ2-7; D gene ambiguous. V lost 4 bases and J lost 4, with 14 bases in between. From germline, CDR1 is PRHDT and CDR2 FYEKMQ (reference sequence). CDR3 length: 14 amino acids. The CDR3 region is CASSSTPTTYEQYF. CDR3 in DNA: TGTGCCAGCAGCTCGACTCCGACAACTTACGAGCAGTACTTC.

V gene TRBV5-1 combines with J gene TRBJ2-1; 9 bases map to TRBD2. CDR1 SGHRS and CDR2 YFSETQ come from the germline V gene. After removal of 0 bases from V and 8 bases from J, the junction contained 3 bases not matched to a gene. The CDR3 runs to 14 residues. The DNA for the CDR3 is TGCGCCAGCAGCTTGGTGGTAGCGGGGGATGAGCAGTTCTTC. It specifies CASSLVVAGDEQFF.

This chain links TRBV5-1 with TRBJ1-1; D perhaps matches TRBD1 (6 bases). The V gene lost 5 bases and the J gene lost 8 bases, with 13 bases spanning the gap. This CDR3 spans 12 amino acids. CDR1 is SGHRS, CDR2 YFSETQ, per germline. CDR3 coding DNA: TGCGCCAGCAGTTCACAGGGTGGGGAAGCTTTCTTT. This gives the protein CASSSQGGEAFF.

The chain joins TRBV5-1 to TRBJ1-1, with TRBD1 identical over 12 bases. V trimming: 0 bases; J trimming: 2 bases; junction bases outside the gene matches: 2. Germline V gene lookup returns CDR1 SGHRS and CDR2 YFSETQ. The CDR3 extends over 16 amino acids. The CDR3 DNA reads as TGCGCCAGCAGCTTGGGTGGGACAGGGGGCAACACTGAAGCTTTCTTT. Translating gives CASSLGGTGGNTEAFF.

The rearrangement joins TRBV11-1 to TRBJ1-5; 7 bases agree with TRBD1. The germline CDR1 and CDR2 sequences are SGHAT and FQDESV (reference sequence). V shed 4 bases and J 5 bases; nucleotides not matched to a gene: 2. The CDR3 runs to 13 residues. The CDR3 nucleotides are TGTGCCAGCAGCTCCCAGGGGGATCAGCCCCAGCATTTT. This encodes CASSSQGDQPQHF.

The chain links TRBV6-6 to TRBJ2-7; D is undetermined. In germline, CDR1 is MNHNY, CDR2 SVGAGI (reference sequence). The CDR3 extends over 14 amino acids. Trimming left V 7 bases short and J 0 bases short, with 13 bases between. The CDR3 DNA is TGTGCCAGCAACCCCCAAAGGATCTCCTACGAGCAGTACTTC. Translated: CASNPQRISYEQYF.

This clone counts as medium-sized. This sequence joins TRBV19 and TRBJ2-3; 12 positions match TRBD2. The junction had 8 bases not matched to a gene; V was cut back by 4 bases and J by 9 bases. The V gene's germline CDR1 is LNHDA and CDR2 SQIVND (reference sequence). There are 15 residues in the CDR3. In DNA, the CDR3 is TGTGCCAGTAGTACCCTAGCGGGGGGGCCCTCGACGCAGTATTTT. Residues: CASSTLAGGPSTQYF.

This clone has only a few counts. V usage is TRBV5-4 and J usage is TRBJ2-3; D gene unclear. The CDR3 contains 13 residues. Germline CDR1 SGHNT, CDR2 YYREEE (reference sequence). V gave up 3 bases and J gave up 0 bases, with 5 bases separating them. The CDR3 loop is CASSSASTDTQYF. The DNA for the CDR3 is TGTGCCAGCAGCTCGGCTAGCACAGATACGCAGTATTTT.

This clone occurred a few times. V gene TRBV6-5 combines with J gene TRBJ2-7; D remains unclear. The CDR3 runs 11 residues. Looked up from germline, CDR1 is MNHEY and CDR2 is SVGAGI. V lost 5 bases to trimming and J lost 4 bases, with 6 bases between them. The CDR3 nucleotides read TGTGCCAGCAGTCGATTGTACGAGCAGTACTTC. Translated, it gives CASSRLYEQYF.

Only a few counts were recorded for this clone. V and J are TRBV2 and TRBJ1-5; D not certain. The germline gives CDR1 SNHLY, CDR2 FYNNEI. Trimming took 9 bases from V and 6 from J, leaving 15 bases between them. The CDR3 is made up of 13 amino acids. The CDR3 sequence: CASDFWRGQPQHF. CDR3 nucleotide sequence: TGTGCCAGTGATTTCTGGCGGGGTCAGCCCCAGCATTTT.

This clone showed up just a few times. This chain joins TRBV10-3 and TRBJ1-5; D is uncertain. V lost 4 bases and J lost 5, with 15 bases in between. This CDR3 region has 15 residues. Germline V gives CDR1 ENHRY, CDR2 SYGVKD. The chain's CDR3 is CAISAGSSFDQPQHF. The DNA of the CDR3 is TGTGCCATCAGTGCGGGCAGTTCTTTCGATCAGCCCCAGCATTTT.

This chain joins TRBV19 and TRBJ1-1; D remains ambiguous. The germline V and J ends were trimmed by 4 bases and 4 bases, with 7 bases remaining between them. CDR1 LNHDA and CDR2 SQIVND come from the germline V gene (reference sequence). This CDR3 comprises 12 residues. CDR3: CASSTRVTEAFF. In DNA form, the CDR3 reads TGTGCCAGTAGTACTCGGGTCACTGAAGCTTTCTTT.

There are a few counts of this clone. The chain is built from TRBV19 and TRBJ2-2; D possibly corresponds to TRBD1 (5 bases). Trimming pared 6 bases from V and 0 bases from J, leaving 14 bases between. Germline assignment: CDR1 LNHDA and CDR2 SQIVND (reference sequence). The CDR3 covers 16 residues. The CDR3: CASRRTGDANTGELFF. The CDR3 region has the DNA TGTGCCAGTAGACGAACAGGTGACGCGAACACCGGGGAGCTGTTTTTT.

This clone was observed a handful of times. The CDR3 region is CAISGLANEKLFF. Here the CDR3 DNA reads TGTGCCATCTCGGGTTTGGCTAATGAAAAACTGTTTTTT. This chain joins TRBV10-3 and TRBJ1-4; D ambiguous. Trimming left V 8 bases short and J 3 bases short, with 10 bases between. Germline V gene sequence: CDR1 ENHRY, CDR2 SYGVKD. CDR3 length: 13 amino acids.